The sequence of this T cell receptor (delta chain) was determined in a study of γδ T cells in repeated Plasmodium falciparum infection. Study-level results: Vdelta2-negative gammadelta repertoires appeared less diverse and less shared in Malian than Australian children.

This clone has more than one count but fewer than ten. As yet, its antigen is unknown. The protein that TCRdb holds for this DNA derives from a much larger clone and differs from the translated DNA at residue 11, which likely indicates a read error; the protein shown here is translated from the DNA. This CDR3 comprises 16 residues. V lost 1 base and J 4 bases, leaving 18 bases between the germline ends. The germline V gene has CDR1 GEAIGNYY and CDR2 EKD. Gammadelta T cells were flow-sorted from PBMC into Vgamma9/Vdelta2+ and Vdelta2-negative populations for bulk analysis. TCRdb reapplied CATT to the multiplex PCR reads. The sample consists of roughly 48,000 delta-chain clones, 1.6% of them appearing once.

The sequence derives from a pool of human donors (malaria-infected and uninfected, not separated). The chain has TRDV2 and TRDJ1; weak D call: TRDD2 (5 bases). TCRdb records no J gene; here it was assigned by comparing the DNA to germline. Source material: gamma-delta T cells from blood. DNA of the CDR3: TGTGCCTGTGACACAGGGCCGAGAACCTACATCGATAAACTCATCTTT. It encodes CACDTGPRTYIDKLIF.